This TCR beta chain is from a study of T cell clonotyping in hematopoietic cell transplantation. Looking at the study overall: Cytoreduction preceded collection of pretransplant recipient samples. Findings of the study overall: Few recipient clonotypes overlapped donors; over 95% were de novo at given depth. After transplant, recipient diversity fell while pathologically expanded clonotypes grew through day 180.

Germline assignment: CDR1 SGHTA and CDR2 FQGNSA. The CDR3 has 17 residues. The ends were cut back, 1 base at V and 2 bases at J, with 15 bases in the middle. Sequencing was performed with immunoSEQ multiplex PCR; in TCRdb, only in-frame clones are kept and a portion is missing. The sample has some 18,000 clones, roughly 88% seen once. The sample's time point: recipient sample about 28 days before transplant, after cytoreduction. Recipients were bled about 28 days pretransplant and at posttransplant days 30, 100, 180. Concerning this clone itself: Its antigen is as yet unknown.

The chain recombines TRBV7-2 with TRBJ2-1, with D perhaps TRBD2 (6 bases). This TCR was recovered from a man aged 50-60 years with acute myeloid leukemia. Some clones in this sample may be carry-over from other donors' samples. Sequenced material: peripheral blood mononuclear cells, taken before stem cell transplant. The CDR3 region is CASSLGVGGYTYNEQFF. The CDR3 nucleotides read TGTGCCAGCAGCTTAGGGGTCGGAGGGTATACCTACAATGAGCAGTTCTTC.